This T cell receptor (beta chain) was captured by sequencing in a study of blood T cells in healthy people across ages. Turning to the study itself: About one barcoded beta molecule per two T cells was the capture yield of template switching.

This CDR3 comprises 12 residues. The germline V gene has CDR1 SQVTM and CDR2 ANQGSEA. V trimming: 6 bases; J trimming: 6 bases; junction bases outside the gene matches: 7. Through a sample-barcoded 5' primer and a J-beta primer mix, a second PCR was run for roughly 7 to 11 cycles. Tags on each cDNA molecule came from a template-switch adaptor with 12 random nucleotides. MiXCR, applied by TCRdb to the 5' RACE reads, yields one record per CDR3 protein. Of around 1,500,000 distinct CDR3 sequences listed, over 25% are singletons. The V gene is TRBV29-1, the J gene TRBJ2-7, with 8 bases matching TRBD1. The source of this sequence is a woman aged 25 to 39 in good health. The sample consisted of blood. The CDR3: CSVNTGGREQYF. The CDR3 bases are TGCAGCGTCAACACAGGGGGGCGCGAGCAGTACTTC.